The rows below give T cell receptor beta chains drawn from one sample of a study of tumor and adjacent non-tumor tissue in lung cancer. TCRdb fed the multiplex PCR reads into MiXCR, producing one record per CDR3 protein. The table shows about 110,000 distinct CDR3 sequences, with roughly 77% occurring only once. The sequenced sample was lung tumor tissue. The receptor source for this set is a woman aged 60-75 years with non-small cell lung cancer. The CDR3 runs from the conserved cysteine through the conserved F or W. Each record gives: D gene, J gene, V gene, clone size, CDR3 DNA, CDR3 protein. A D gene is named only where the DNA matches it firmly. Only some rows state a clone size, as once, few, many or a class for expanded clones.

. TRBJ2-3 TRBV11-1 . TGTGCCAGCAGCTTCTGGACAAATACACAGTATTTT CASSFWTNTQYF
TRBD2 TRBJ2-7 TRBV11-2 . TGTGCCTGCAGCTACGGGACTAGCGGGAGCTATGAGCAGTGCTTC CACSYGTSGSYEQCF
. TRBJ1-4 TRBV6-1 . TGTGCCAGCAGTTTGGCGGGGGAGCAGGATAATGAAAAACTGTTTTTT CASSLAGEQDNEKLFF
. TRBJ2-3 TRBV11-2 . TGTGCCAGCATCGCCACTGGGACGGCCACAGGTACGCAGTATTTT CASIATGTATGTQYF
TRBD1 TRBJ1-1 TRBV11-3 . TGTGCCAGCAGCCTAGATTCGGGGACAGACACTGAAGCTTTCTTT CASSLDSGTDTEAFF
TRBD2 TRBJ2-5 TRBV20-1 . TGCAGTGGCGGACTAGGTTCTGAGACCCGGTACTTC CSGGLGSETRYF
. TRBJ1-2 TRBV12-3/TRBV12-4 many TGTGCCAGCAGTCCTGGGGGAACAGGGAACCCCTATGGCTACACCTTC CASSPGGTGNPYGYTF
. TRBJ1-2 TRBV5-1 . TGCGTCAGCAGCTTTCAGAGGAACTATGGCTACACCTTC CVSSFQRNYGYTF
. TRBJ1-6 TRBV28 few TGTGCCAGCAGGTGGGCCAGGGGCAATTCACCCCTCCACTTT CASRWARGNSPLHF
. TRBJ2-5 TRBV4-2 . TGTGCCAACAGCCAAGAAGGGGCCCAAGAGACCGAGTACTTC CANSQEGAQETEYF
. TRBJ2-1 TRBV29-1 many TGCAGCGTTAAAGGGGATCCATACAATGAGCAGTTCTTC CSVKGDPYNEQFF
. TRBJ2-1 TRBV5-5 . TGTGCCAGCAGCTCCCCCGCCGGGGCTCTCTCCTACAATGAGCAGTTCTTC CASSSPAGALSYNEQFF
. TRBJ2-7 TRBV11-2 few TGTGCTAGCAGTTGGGATCGCGGAGGATACGAGCATTACTTC CASSWDRGGYEHYF
. TRBJ2-3 TRBV28 . TGTGCCAGCAGTCAGCTGGCCACAGATACGCAGTATTTT CASSQLATDTQYF
. TRBJ1-5 TRBV4-1 . TGCGCCAGCAGCCAAGACCCCGACTGTTATCAGGCCCAGCATTTT CASSQDPDCYQAQHF
. TRBJ2-7 TRBV29-1 . TGCATCGCTGCCAAGGGGTTTTCCCTTACCGAGCAGTATTTC CIAAKGFSLTEQYF
. TRBJ2-1 TRBV12-5 once TGTGCTAGTGCCCAGGACAAGGGGCGAGATGAGCAGTTCTTC CASAQDKGRDEQFF
. TRBJ2-3 TRBV6-6 many TGTGCCAGCAGCCTAGAATCCGGGCCGGATACGCAGTATTTT CASSLESGPDTQYF
. TRBJ1-2 TRBV2 few TGTGCCAGCAGTGAAGGGGGGTCTAGGGGCTACACCTTC CASSEGGSRGYTF
TRBD2 TRBJ2-3 TRBV6-1 . TGTGCCAGCAGTCAGCCGGGACTAGCGGGAGGGCCGAATACGCACTATTTT CASSQPGLAGGPNTHYF
. TRBJ2-1 TRBV11-2 . TGTGCCAACAGCTTGAGGAGACCGACCAGCTCCTACAATGAGCAGTTCTTC CANSLRRPTSSYNEQFF
. TRBJ1-3 TRBV11-3 . TGTGGCAGGACCGACAGGATGGCTGGAAACACCATATATTTT CGRTDRMAGNTIYF
. TRBJ1-2 TRBV11-2 . TGTGTCAGCAGCTTAAGTTCGGGAGTCTACACATTC CVSSLSSGVYTF
TRBD2 TRBJ2-1 TRBV18 . TGTGCCAGCTCACTCGCGACTAGCGGGGGCCGAACTTACAATGAGCAGTTCTTC CASSLATSGGRTYNEQFF
TRBD1 TRBJ1-1 TRBV20-1 . TGCAGTGCTAGAGTGGTTCGGGACAGGAAGAGTAATGTGATGAACGCTGAAGCTTTCTTT CSARVVRDRKSNVMNAEAFF
. TRBJ2-1 TRBV19 . TGTGCCAGTAGTAAAGGGGGGTACGAGCAGTTCTTC CASSKGGYEQFF
TRBD1 TRBJ2-7 TRBV6-1 . TGTGCCAGAAGCCCCCCCCAGCGAGGGGGCAGACCCTACGAGCAGTACTTC CARSPPQRGGRPYEQYF
TRBD1 TRBJ1-1 TRBV6-1 . TGTGTCAGCCAAACCGACAGGGGAACTGATGCTTCCTTT CVSQTDRGTDASF
TRBD1 TRBJ2-7 TRBV12-3/TRBV12-4 . TGTGCCAGCAGATACATACAGGGGAGCTCCTACGAACAGTACTTC CASRYIQGSSYEQYF
TRBD2 TRBJ2-1 TRBV12-3/TRBV12-4 . TGTGCCAACAGCCCACCTAGCGGGAAAAGAAATGAGCAGTTCTTC CANSPPSGKRNEQFF
. TRBJ1-6 TRBV14 . TGTGACAGCAGCCAAGATTTAGGGGCTGGGTCACCCCTCCACTTT CDSSQDLGAGSPLHF
. TRBJ2-5 TRBV11-2 . TGTGCCAGCAGCGTCATGTACCAAGAGACCCAGTACTTC CASSVMYQETQYF
. TRBJ2-2 TRBV12-3/TRBV12-4 . TGTGCCAGCAGTTTAAAGACAAGGGTTAACACCAGGGAGCTGTTCTTT CASSLKTRVNTRELFF
TRBD1 TRBJ1-1 TRBV6-5 . TGTGCCAGCGGGGACAGAGGGGGGGTGAACACTGAAGCTTTCTTT CASGDRGGVNTEAFF
. TRBJ1-1 TRBV4-2 many TGTGCCAGCAGCCCATCTCTACAGGGACTCATGAACACTGAAGCTTTCTTT CASSPSLQGLMNTEAFF
. TRBJ2-3 TRBV28 . TGTGCCAGCAGTAGGGCCGATATGCTGTATTTT CASSRADMLYF
. TRBJ1-6 TRBV28 many TGTGCCAGCAGCACCTCTGGGGTGAGGGTTTCACCCCTCCACTTT CASSTSGVRVSPLHF
TRBD2 TRBJ2-1 TRBV6-2/TRBV6-3 . TGTGCCAGCAGCCCGACTAGCGGGAGGGCCGCAAAGCATGAGCGGTTCTTC CASSPTSGRAAKHERFF
. TRBJ2-7 TRBV11-2 . TGTGCCAGTAGCATTGACTCTTTTAGGGACGAGCAGTACTTC CASSIDSFRDEQYF
TRBD2 TRBJ2-3 TRBV7-8 medium-sized TGTGCCAGCAGCGAACTAGCGGGGGCTTCACCCGGTACGCAGTATTTT CASSELAGASPGTQYF
. TRBJ1-5 TRBV6-1 . TGTACCAGCAGAAACAACAGGGACGGTCAGCCCCAGCATTTT CTSRNNRDGQPQHF
. TRBJ2-5 TRBV10-3 many TGTGCCAGCGGAACGGGGACCCAAGAGACCCAGTACTTC CASGTGTQETQYF
. TRBJ2-3 TRBV11-2 . TGTGCTAGCAGCGCCACCGGGACGGCCACAATTACGCAGTATTTT CASSATGTATITQYF
. TRBJ2-3 TRBV4-1 . TGCGCCGGCAGCCAAGGGGGGGGGCAGGGAGATACGCAGTATTTT CAGSQGGGQGDTQYF
TRBD2 TRBJ2-7 TRBV11-2 . TGTGCCAGTAGCTTATGTTCGAGCGGGAACGACGAGCAGTACTTC CASSLCSSGNDEQYF
TRBD2 TRBJ2-1 TRBV7-3 once TGTGCCTGCAGCATATGGGGCGGGGGGCAAGGGAATGAGCAGTTCTTC CACSIWGGGQGNEQFF
. TRBJ1-1 TRBV7-9 . TGTGCCAGCAGCTTACGAGGTGAAGCTATTTTT CASSLRGEAIF
TRBD1 TRBJ1-4 TRBV5-4 . TGTGCCAGCATCCGCACGGGACAGGTTAATGAAAAACTGTTTTTT CASIRTGQVNEKLFF
. TRBJ1-1 TRBV6-6 . TGTGCAAGCAGTCTCGGCACAGGACCAACGAACACTGAAACTTTCTTT CASSLGTGPTNTETFF
TRBD2 TRBJ2-2 TRBV6-2/TRBV6-3 . TGTGCCAGCAGACGGGGACAAGCGGGAGGACGTACCGGGGAGCTGTTTTTT CASRRGQAGGRTGELFF
. TRBJ2-6 TRBV6-5 once TGTGCCAGCGGTTACTCGACAGCGCCTGGGGCCAATGTCATGACTTTC CASGYSTAPGANVMTF
TRBD1 TRBJ2-7 TRBV5-4 . TGTGCCAGCAGCCCCGGACAGGGTCTGGGGAACGAGCAGTACTTC CASSPGQGLGNEQYF
. TRBJ2-7 TRBV29-1 . TGCAGCGTTGCAGGTTTATTGAGCGGTCCCTACGAGCAGTACTTC CSVAGLLSGPYEQYF
TRBD1 TRBJ1-2 TRBV6-2/TRBV6-3 many TGTGCCAGCAGTTACCACAGGGGGCGCGAAAACTATGGCTACACCTTC CASSYHRGRENYGYTF
. TRBJ2-1 TRBV6-5 . TGTGCCAGCAGTTACTATGTGGGGCAGGAGGTAGATGAGCAGTTCTTC CASSYYVGQEVDEQFF
. TRBJ1-2 TRBV20-1 . TGCAGTGCTAGAGAACCAGGAGACTATGACTACGCCTTC CSAREPGDYDYAF
. TRBJ2-2 TRBV4-1 . TGCGCCAGCATTCAGACGACAGGCGCCAGGGACCTGTTTTTT CASIQTTGARDLFF
TRBD1 TRBJ2-7 TRBV28 . TGTGTCAGCAGCTCCCTGGGACAGGGTTCCTACGAGCTGTACTTC CVSSSLGQGSYELYF
. TRBJ1-1 TRBV11-2 . TGTGCCAACAGCTCCCGAGACGGGGGCGCACAAATGAACACTGAAGCTTTCTTT CANSSRDGGAQMNTEAFF